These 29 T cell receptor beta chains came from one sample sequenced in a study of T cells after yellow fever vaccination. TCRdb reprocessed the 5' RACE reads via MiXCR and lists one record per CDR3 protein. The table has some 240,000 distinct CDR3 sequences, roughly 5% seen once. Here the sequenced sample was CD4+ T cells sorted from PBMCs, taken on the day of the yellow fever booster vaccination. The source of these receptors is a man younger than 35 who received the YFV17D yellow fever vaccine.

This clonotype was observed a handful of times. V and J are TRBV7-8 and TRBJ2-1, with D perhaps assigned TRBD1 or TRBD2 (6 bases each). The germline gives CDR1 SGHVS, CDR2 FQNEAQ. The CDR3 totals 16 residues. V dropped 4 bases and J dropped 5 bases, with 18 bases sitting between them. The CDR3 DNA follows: TGTGCCAGCAGCTCCCGAGGGTGGGGGGCCGACAATGAGCAGTTCTTC. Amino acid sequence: CASSSRGWGADNEQFF.

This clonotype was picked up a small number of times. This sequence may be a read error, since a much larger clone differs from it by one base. The CDR3 bases are TGTGCCAGCAGTCCGACAGGGCGCAATCAGCCCCAGCATTTT. It codes for CASSPTGRNQPQHF. This chain uses TRBV28 with TRBJ1-5; 7 nucleotides agree with TRBD1. CDR1 and CDR2 from the germline V gene are MDHEN and SYDVKM. The CDR3 contains 14 residues. The trim removed 5 bases at V and 2 bases at J, leaving 3 bases unmatched.

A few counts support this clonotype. CDR3 sequence (DNA): TGTGCCAGCAGTTACTCTAGGACAGGGGGATCCGGGGCCAACGTCCTGACTTTC. Protein product: CASSYSRTGGSGANVLTF. V and J are TRBV6-5 and TRBJ2-6, with TRBD1 matching 10 bases. V lost 0 bases and J lost 4; bases outside the gene matches: 6. CDR3 size: 18 residues. The V gene's germline CDR1 is MNHEY and CDR2 SVGAGI.

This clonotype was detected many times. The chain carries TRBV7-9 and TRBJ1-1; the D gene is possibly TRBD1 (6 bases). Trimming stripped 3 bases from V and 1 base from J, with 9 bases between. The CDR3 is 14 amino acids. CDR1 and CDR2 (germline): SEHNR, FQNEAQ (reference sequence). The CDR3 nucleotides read TGTGCCAGCAGCTTGGCAGGGGCGAACACTGAAGCTTTCTTT. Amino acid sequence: CASSLAGANTEAFF.

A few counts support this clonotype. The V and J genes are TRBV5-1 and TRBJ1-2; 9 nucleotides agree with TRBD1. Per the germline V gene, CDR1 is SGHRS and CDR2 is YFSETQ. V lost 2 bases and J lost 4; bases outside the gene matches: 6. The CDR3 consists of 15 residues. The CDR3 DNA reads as TGCGCCAGCAGCTTTTTATCGACAGGGGGCTATGGCTACACCTTC. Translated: CASSFLSTGGYGYTF.

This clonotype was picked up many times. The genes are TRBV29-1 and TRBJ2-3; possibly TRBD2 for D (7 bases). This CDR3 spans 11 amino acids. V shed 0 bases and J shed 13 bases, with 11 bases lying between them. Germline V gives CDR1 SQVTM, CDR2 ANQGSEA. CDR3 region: CSVEDGGPKYF. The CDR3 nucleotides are TGCAGCGTTGAAGACGGGGGGCCCAAGTATTTT.

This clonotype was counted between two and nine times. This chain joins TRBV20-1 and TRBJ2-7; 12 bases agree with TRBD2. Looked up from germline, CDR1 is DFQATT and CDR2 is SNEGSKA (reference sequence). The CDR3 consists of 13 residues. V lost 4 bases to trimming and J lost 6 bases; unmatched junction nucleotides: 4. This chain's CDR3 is CSATLAGGGEQYV. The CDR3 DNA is TGCAGTGCTACCCTAGCGGGGGGGGGCGAGCAGTACGTC.

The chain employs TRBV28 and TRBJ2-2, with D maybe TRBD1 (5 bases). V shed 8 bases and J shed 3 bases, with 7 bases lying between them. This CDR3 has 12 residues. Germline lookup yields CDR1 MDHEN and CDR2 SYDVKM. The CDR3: CASEQDTGELFF. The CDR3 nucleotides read TGTGCCAGCGAACAGGACACCGGGGAGCTGTTTTTT.

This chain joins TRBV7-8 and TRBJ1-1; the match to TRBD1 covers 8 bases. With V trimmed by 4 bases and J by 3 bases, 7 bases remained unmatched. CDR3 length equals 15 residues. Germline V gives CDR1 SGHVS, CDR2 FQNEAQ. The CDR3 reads CASSSYRGEDTEAFF. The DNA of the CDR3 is TGTGCCAGCAGCTCATACAGGGGGGAGGACACTGAAGCTTTCTTT.

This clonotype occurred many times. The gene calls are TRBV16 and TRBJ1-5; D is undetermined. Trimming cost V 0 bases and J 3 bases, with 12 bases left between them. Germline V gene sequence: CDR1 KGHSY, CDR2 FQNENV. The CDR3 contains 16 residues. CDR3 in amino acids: CASSQSEVLLNQPQHF. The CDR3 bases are TGTGCCAGCAGCCAATCGGAAGTCCTACTCAATCAGCCCCAGCATTTT.

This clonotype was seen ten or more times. CDR3 sequence reads: CASRTGREPQHF. For the CDR3, the DNA is TGTGCCAGTCGGACAGGACGGGAGCCCCAGCATTTT. The chain couples TRBV6-1 to TRBJ1-5; 7 bases agree with TRBD1. Germline V gene lookup returns CDR1 MNHNS and CDR2 SASEGT. The CDR3 has 12 amino acids. With 9 bases clipped from V and 8 bases from J, the junction kept 7 bases outside the gene matches.

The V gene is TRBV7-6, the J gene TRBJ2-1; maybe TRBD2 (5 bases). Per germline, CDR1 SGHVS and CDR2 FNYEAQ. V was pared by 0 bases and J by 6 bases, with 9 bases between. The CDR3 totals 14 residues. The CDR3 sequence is CASSLASGGNEQFF. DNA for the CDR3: TGTGCCAGCAGCTTAGCGTCAGGAGGCAATGAGCAGTTCTTC.

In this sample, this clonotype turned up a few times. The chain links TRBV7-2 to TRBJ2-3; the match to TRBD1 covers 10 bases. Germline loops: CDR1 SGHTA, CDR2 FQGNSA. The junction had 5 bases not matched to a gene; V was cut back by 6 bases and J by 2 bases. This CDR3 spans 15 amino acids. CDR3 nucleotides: TGTGCCAGCAGATCCGGGACAGGGGTCACAGATACGCAGTATTTT. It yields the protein CASRSGTGVTDTQYF.

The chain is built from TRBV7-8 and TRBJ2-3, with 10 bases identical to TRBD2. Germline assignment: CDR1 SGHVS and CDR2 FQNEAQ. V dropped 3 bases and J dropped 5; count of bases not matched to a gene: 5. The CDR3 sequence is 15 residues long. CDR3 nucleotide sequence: TGTGCCAGCAGCTTCAGCGGGGGGGCGGGAGATACGCAGTATTTT. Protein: CASSFSGGAGDTQYF.

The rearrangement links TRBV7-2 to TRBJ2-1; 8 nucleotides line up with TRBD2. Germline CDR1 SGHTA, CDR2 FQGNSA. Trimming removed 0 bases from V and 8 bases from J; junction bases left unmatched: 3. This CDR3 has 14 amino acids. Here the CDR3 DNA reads TGTGCCAGCAGCTTAGCGCGCGGGAGGTATGAGCAGTTCTTC. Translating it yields CASSLARGRYEQFF.

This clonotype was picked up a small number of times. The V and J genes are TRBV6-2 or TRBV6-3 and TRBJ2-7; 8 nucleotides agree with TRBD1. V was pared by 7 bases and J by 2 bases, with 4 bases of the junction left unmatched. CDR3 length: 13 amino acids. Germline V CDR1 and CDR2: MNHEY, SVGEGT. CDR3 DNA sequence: TGTGCCAGCAAACAGGGGGAAGCCTACGAGCAGTACGTC. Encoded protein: CASKQGEAYEQYV.

The CDR3 here is CASSLGSGSTDTQYF. The CDR3 DNA reads TGCGCCAGCAGCTTGGGGAGCGGGTCCACAGATACGCAGTATTTT. The chain carries TRBV5-1 and TRBJ2-3; perhaps TRBD2 as D (6 bases). There are 15 residues in the CDR3. Looked up from germline, CDR1 is SGHRS and CDR2 is YFSETQ. The ends were cut back, 0 bases at V and 2 bases at J, with 10 bases in the middle.

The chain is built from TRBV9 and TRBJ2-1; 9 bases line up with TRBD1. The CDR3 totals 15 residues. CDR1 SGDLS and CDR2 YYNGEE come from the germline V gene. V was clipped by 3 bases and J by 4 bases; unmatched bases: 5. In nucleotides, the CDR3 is TGTGCCAGCAGCGGCATGGGACAGGGATACAATGAGCAGTTCTTC. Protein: CASSGMGQGYNEQFF.

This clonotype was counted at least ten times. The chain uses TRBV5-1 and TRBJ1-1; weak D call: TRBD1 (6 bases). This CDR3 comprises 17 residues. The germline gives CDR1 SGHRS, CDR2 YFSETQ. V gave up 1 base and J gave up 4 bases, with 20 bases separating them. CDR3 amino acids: CASSLWPQGGRGTEAFF. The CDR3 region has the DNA TGCGCCAGCAGCTTGTGGCCACAGGGTGGCCGGGGCACTGAAGCTTTCTTT. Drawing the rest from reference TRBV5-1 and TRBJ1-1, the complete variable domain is KAGVTQTPRYLIKTRGQQVTLSCSPISGHRSVSWYQQTPGQGLQFLFEYFSETQRNKGNFPGRFSGRQFSNSRSEMNVSTLELGDSALYLCASSLWPQGGRGTEAFFGQGTRLTVV.

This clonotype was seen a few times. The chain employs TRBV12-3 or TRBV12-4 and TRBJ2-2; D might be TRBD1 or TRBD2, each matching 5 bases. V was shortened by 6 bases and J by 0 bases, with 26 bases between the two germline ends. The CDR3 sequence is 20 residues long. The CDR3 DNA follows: TGTGCCAGCAGCCCCAGGAGGAGTATCAGGGTCGATACGAACACCGGGGAGCTGTTTTTT. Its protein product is CASSPRRSIRVDTNTGELFF.

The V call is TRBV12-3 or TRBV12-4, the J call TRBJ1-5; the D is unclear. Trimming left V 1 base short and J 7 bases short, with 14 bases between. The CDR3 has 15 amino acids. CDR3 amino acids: CASSLGAGVGQPQHF. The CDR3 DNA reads TGTGCCAGCAGTTTAGGGGCCGGGGTCGGGCAGCCCCAGCATTTT.

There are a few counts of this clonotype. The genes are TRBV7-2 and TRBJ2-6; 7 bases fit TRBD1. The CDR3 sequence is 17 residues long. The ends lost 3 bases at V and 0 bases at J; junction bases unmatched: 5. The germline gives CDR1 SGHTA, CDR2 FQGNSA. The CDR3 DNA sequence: TGTGCCAGCAGCTTCACTCCAGGGGGCTCTGGGGCCAACGTCCTGACTTTC. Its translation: CASSFTPGGSGANVLTF.

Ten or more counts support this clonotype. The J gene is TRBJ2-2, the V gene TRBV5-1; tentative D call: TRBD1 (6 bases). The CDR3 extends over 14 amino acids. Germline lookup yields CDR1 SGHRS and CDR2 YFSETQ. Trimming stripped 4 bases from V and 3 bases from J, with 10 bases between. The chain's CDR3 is CASSEQGHTGELFF. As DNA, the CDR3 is TGCGCCAGCAGCGAACAGGGTCACACCGGGGAGCTGTTTTTT.

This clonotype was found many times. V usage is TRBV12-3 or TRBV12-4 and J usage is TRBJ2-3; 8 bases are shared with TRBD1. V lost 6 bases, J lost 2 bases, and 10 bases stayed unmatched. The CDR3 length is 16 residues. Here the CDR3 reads CASRPLTGAFTDTQYF. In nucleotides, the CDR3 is TGTGCCAGCAGGCCTCTGACAGGGGCCTTCACAGATACGCAGTATTTT.

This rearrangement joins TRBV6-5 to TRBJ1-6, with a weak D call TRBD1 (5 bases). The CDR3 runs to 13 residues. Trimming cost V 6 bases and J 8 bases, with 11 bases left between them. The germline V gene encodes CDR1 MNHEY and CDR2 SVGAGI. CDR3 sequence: CASRRGWDSPLHF. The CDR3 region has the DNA TGTGCCAGCAGGAGGGGCTGGGATTCACCCCTCCACTTT.

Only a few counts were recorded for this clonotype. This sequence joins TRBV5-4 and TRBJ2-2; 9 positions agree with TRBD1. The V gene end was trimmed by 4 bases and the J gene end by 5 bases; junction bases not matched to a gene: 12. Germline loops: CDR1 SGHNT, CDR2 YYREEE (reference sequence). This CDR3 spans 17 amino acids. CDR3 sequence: CASSRWDREFLTGELFF. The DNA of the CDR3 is TGTGCCAGCAGCAGATGGGACAGGGAATTTTTAACCGGGGAGCTGTTTTTT.

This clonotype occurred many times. The CDR3 sequence is CASHPGQGMKSYNSPLHF. CDR3 bases: TGTGCCAGCCACCCAGGACAGGGGATGAAATCCTATAATTCACCCCTCCACTTT. The chain employs TRBV27 and TRBJ1-6; the match to TRBD1 covers 9 bases. Germline CDR1 is MNHEY and CDR2 is SMNVEV (reference sequence). CDR3 size: 18 residues. With V trimmed by 8 bases and J by 1 base, 12 bases remained unmatched.

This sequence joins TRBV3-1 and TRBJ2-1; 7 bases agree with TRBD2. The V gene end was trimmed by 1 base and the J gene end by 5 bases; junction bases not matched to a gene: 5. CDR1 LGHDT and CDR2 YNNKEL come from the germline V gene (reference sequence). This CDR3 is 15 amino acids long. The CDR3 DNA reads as TGTGCCAGCAGCCAAGTGAGCGGGACCCACAATGAGCAGTTCTTC. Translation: CASSQVSGTHNEQFF.

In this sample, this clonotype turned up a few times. CDR3 sequence reads: CASHPWFRVSTGELFF. Here the CDR3 DNA reads TGTGCCAGCCATCCTTGGTTCAGGGTGAGCACCGGGGAGCTGTTTTTT. The J gene is TRBJ2-2, the V gene TRBV27; maybe TRBD1 (5 bases). The CDR3 totals 16 residues. The V gene lost 8 bases and the J gene lost 4 bases, with 20 bases spanning the gap. Germline-derived CDR1 and CDR2 are MNHEY and SMNVEV (reference sequence).